These 27 T cell receptor beta chains came from one sample sequenced in a study of blood T cells in healthy people across ages. A second PCR of roughly 6 to 12 cycles used a sample-barcoded 5' primer and a J-beta primer mix. TCRdb re-called the 5' RACE reads through MiXCR, storing one row per CDR3 protein. The sample yields 1.6 million or so distinct CDR3 sequences, around 36% seen once. The sample consisted of blood. Receptors originate from a woman aged 25 to 39 in good health.

In DNA, the CDR3 is TGCAGTGCTAGGGTAGGAGGGGGTTCCAATCAGCCCCAGCATTTT. It yields the protein CSARVGGGSNQPQHF. This sequence joins TRBV20-1 and TRBJ1-5; D is possibly TRBD1 (6 bases). The CDR3 spans 15 residues. Germline-derived CDR1 and CDR2 are DFQATT and SNEGSKA (reference sequence). Trimming pared 3 bases from V and 3 bases from J, leaving 15 bases between.

The J gene is TRBJ1-2, the V gene TRBV28; D not certain. This CDR3 has 15 residues. The germline V and J ends were trimmed by 8 bases and 1 base, with 17 bases remaining between them. Germline assignment: CDR1 MDHEN and CDR2 SYDVKM. Here the CDR3 reads CASSAVDALNYGYTF. The CDR3 bases are TGTGCCAGCTCCGCGGTGGACGCTCTTAACTATGGCTACACCTTC.

The DNA for the CDR3 is TGCGCCAGCAGCCCTGAATTGCGTTTTAACAATGAGCAGTTCTTC. Encoded protein: CASSPELRFNNEQFF. The rearrangement uses TRBV4-1 and TRBJ2-1, with no clear D. The CDR3 length is 15 residues. The V end lost 4 bases, the J end lost 5 bases, and 15 bases lay between the germline ends. Germline lookup yields CDR1 MGHRA and CDR2 YSYEKL.

This clonotype came up a few times. The chain couples TRBV6-5 to TRBJ1-2; no definite D call. Trimming shortened V by 0 bases and J by 3 bases, and 11 bases separated the two germline ends. CDR1 and CDR2 (germline): MNHEY, SVGAGI. This CDR3 region has 15 residues. The CDR3 bases are TGTGCCAGCAGTTACTCGGCCGCTAAAGACTATGGCTACACCTTC. Protein product: CASSYSAAKDYGYTF.

In this sample, this clonotype turned up once. A single base separates this from a much larger clone, so it may be a read error. The V gene is TRBV4-2, the J gene TRBJ2-5; TRBD2 might be the D (5 bases). The CDR3 spans 14 residues. The germline CDR1 and CDR2 sequences are LGHNA and YNFKEQ. V lost 5 bases and J 1 base, leaving 11 bases between the germline ends. Here the CDR3 DNA reads TGTGCCAGCAGCGCGGACTGGCGCCAAGAGACCCAGTACTTC. Amino acids: CASSADWRQETQYF.

This chain uses TRBV12-5 with TRBJ2-1; TRBD1 is a possible D gene (6 bases). CDR1 is LGHNT and CDR2 is FRNRAP in the germline V gene. V lost 7 bases and J 0 bases, leaving 10 bases between the germline ends. The CDR3 length is 14 residues. The DNA for the CDR3 is TGTGCTAGTGCCTCAGGGGTCTCCTACAATGAGCAGTTCTTC. Translation: CASASGVSYNEQFF.

As concerns this clonotype: One end of the junction does not line up with germline, which may come from a read error. CDR3 protein: CASSLAIHGNAKSSTDTQYF. The CDR3 DNA reads as TGTGCCAGCAGCCTAGCCATACACGGGAACGCGAAATCTAGCACAGATACGCAGTATTTT. The chain combines TRBV7-2 with TRBJ2-3; D is perhaps TRBD2 (5 bases). The length of the CDR3 is 20 residues. Germline loops: CDR1 SGHTA, CDR2 FQGNSA. The full variable domain, its missing parts supplied by reference TRBV7-2 and TRBJ2-3, is GAGVSQSPSNKVTEKGKDVELRCDPISGHTALYWYRQSLGQGLEFLIYFQGNSAPDKSGLPSDRFSAERTGGSVSTLTIQRTQQEDSAVYLCASSLAIHGNAKSSTDTQYFGPGTRLTVL.

The table lists this clonotype with a few counts. The chain couples TRBV7-3 to TRBJ2-3; tentatively, D is TRBD1 (5 bases). V was trimmed by 6 bases and J by 0 bases, leaving 13 bases between them. The CDR3 runs to 15 residues. The germline V gene encodes CDR1 SGHTA and CDR2 FQGTGA. CDR3 nucleotide sequence: TGTGCCAGCAGTTTGGGGCACGCTAGCACAGATACGCAGTATTTT. It encodes CASSLGHASTDTQYF.

The J gene is TRBJ2-7, the V gene TRBV4-1; D call uncertain. V dropped 2 bases and J dropped 2 bases, with 13 bases sitting between them. Germline V gene sequence: CDR1 MGHRA, CDR2 YSYEKL. CDR3 length: 15 residues. As DNA, the CDR3 is TGCGCCAGCAGCCAACAAGCCGAATTCCCCTACGAGCAGTACTTC. Translated, it gives CASSQQAEFPYEQYF.

The V call is TRBV9, the J call TRBJ2-7; D unclear. This CDR3 is built from 13 residues. Germline values: CDR1 SGDLS, CDR2 YYNGEE. The germline V and J ends were trimmed by 3 bases and 4 bases, with 11 bases remaining between them. CDR3 coding DNA: TGTGCCAGCAGCGCGCATCAGAGTTACGAGCAGTACTTC. Protein: CASSAHQSYEQYF.

This clonotype was seen at least ten times. The V gene is TRBV4-1, the J gene TRBJ2-1; D unresolved. This CDR3 has 14 residues. Looked up from germline, CDR1 is MGHRA and CDR2 is YSYEKL. Trimming removed 10 bases at V and 0 bases at J, with 13 bases between. The chain's CDR3 is CATSGARSYNEQFF. CDR3 in DNA: TGCGCCACTTCGGGCGCCCGCTCCTACAATGAGCAGTTCTTC.

The V and J genes are TRBV5-1 and TRBJ2-5; D is possibly TRBD2 (7 bases). Trimming left V 5 bases short and J 3 bases short, with 20 bases between. From germline, CDR1 is SGHRS and CDR2 YFSETQ. There are 16 residues in the CDR3. The CDR3 sequence: CASSFGAGRTEETQYF. The CDR3, as DNA: TGCGCCAGCAGTTTTGGTGCCGGGAGGACAGAAGAGACCCAGTACTTC. The full variable domain, in which reference TRBV5-1 and TRBJ2-5 provide the parts outside the CDR3, is KAGVTQTPRYLIKTRGQQVTLSCSPISGHRSVSWYQQTPGQGLQFLFEYFSETQRNKGNFPGRFSGRQFSNSRSEMNVSTLELGDSALYLCASSFGAGRTEETQYFGPGTRLLVL.

Worth noting for this clonotype: Sequence at one end of the junction differs from germline and may be a read error. V usage is TRBV28 and J usage is TRBJ1-4; D gene ambiguous. Looked up from germline, CDR1 is MDHEN and CDR2 is SYDVKM. This CDR3 is 14 amino acids long. The CDR3 here is CAGSTSATNEKLFF. CDR3 DNA: TGTGCCGGCAGCACTTCTGCAACTAATGAAAAACTGTTTTTT.

This chain uses TRBV5-1 with TRBJ1-6; D may be TRBD1 (5 bases). V was clipped by 0 bases and J by 11 bases, with 9 bases between them. The CDR3 is made up of 13 amino acids. Germline-derived CDR1 and CDR2 are SGHRS and YFSETQ. CDR3 DNA sequence: TGCGCCAGCAGCTTGGTAGGGGAAGCACCCCTCCACTTT. Translation: CASSLVGEAPLHF.

In this sample, this clonotype turned up many times. V gene TRBV29-1 combines with J gene TRBJ1-2, with 7 positions matching TRBD1. V was pared by 6 bases and J by 7 bases, with 5 bases of the junction left unmatched. Germline values: CDR1 SQVTM, CDR2 ANQGSEA. The CDR3 covers 11 residues. The CDR3 DNA is TGCAGCGTGACAGGGACGGCTGGCTACACCTTC. Its protein product is CSVTGTAGYTF.

Only a few counts were recorded for this clonotype. J is TRBJ2-7 and V is TRBV20-1; 8 bases line up with TRBD1. CDR1 and CDR2 (germline): DFQATT, SNEGSKA (reference sequence). V dropped 2 bases and J dropped 6; count of bases not matched to a gene: 6. The CDR3 extends over 13 amino acids. The CDR3 DNA is TGCAGTGCTAGACAGGGGGCCGTGGCCGAGCAGTACTTC. Protein product: CSARQGAVAEQYF.

This clonotype was seen a few times. A much larger clone lies a single base off, so this may be a read error. The chain employs TRBV7-9 and TRBJ2-6, with 7 bases that match TRBD1. Germline CDR1 SEHNR, CDR2 FQNEAQ (reference sequence). V shed 8 bases and J 0 bases; nucleotides not matched to a gene: 10. The CDR3 is 17 amino acids. Here the CDR3 reads CASLTGTANSGANVLTF. CDR3 bases: TGTGCCAGCCTCACAGGGACAGCCAACTCTGGGGCCAACGTCCTGACTTTC.

This clonotype was detected a few times. The chain joins TRBV20-1 to TRBJ1-5; the match to TRBD1 covers 7 bases. The germline CDR1 and CDR2 sequences are DFQATT and SNEGSKA (reference sequence). This CDR3 contains 16 residues. Trimming at V came to 0 bases and at J to 2 bases, leaving 7 bases not matched to a gene. CDR3 protein: CSARDGTAGGNQPQHF. The DNA of the CDR3 is TGCAGTGCTAGAGACGGGACAGCCGGGGGCAATCAGCCCCAGCATTTT.

J is TRBJ1-1 and V is TRBV6-1, with 7 bases lining up with TRBD1. After removal of 8 bases from V and 6 bases from J, the junction contained 6 bases not matched to a gene. The germline CDR1 and CDR2 sequences are MNHNS and SASEGT. The CDR3 runs 12 residues. The CDR3: CASDGTVAEAFF. For the CDR3, the DNA is TGTGCCAGCGACGGGACAGTGGCTGAAGCTTTCTTT.

The CDR3 coding sequence is TGCAGTGCTAGATCCTGGACTAGCGGGGTCACAGATACGCAGTATTTT. This sequence encodes CSARSWTSGVTDTQYF. V usage is TRBV20-1 and J usage is TRBJ2-3; 12 bases align to TRBD2. CDR1 is DFQATT and CDR2 is SNEGSKA in the germline V gene (reference sequence). The CDR3 sequence is 16 residues long. V was clipped by 2 bases and J by 2 bases; unmatched bases: 5.

V usage is TRBV12-3 or TRBV12-4 and J usage is TRBJ1-2; the D gene is possibly TRBD1 (6 bases). This CDR3 spans 13 amino acids. Trimming stripped 6 bases from V and 5 bases from J, with 13 bases between. CDR3 DNA: TGTGCCAGCAGATCCACAGGGCGGTATGGCTACACCTTC. Translating gives CASRSTGRYGYTF.

The chain is built from TRBV7-8 and TRBJ1-6; 8 bases are shared with TRBD1. Germline CDR1 and CDR2: SGHVS and FQNEAQ. The CDR3 length is 15 residues. Trimming removed 3 bases from V and 7 bases from J; junction bases left unmatched: 5. The CDR3 DNA reads as TGTGCCAGCAGCTTCGGACAGGGTAGGAATTCACCCCTCCACTTT. Amino acids: CASSFGQGRNSPLHF.

This clonotype was seen more than once but under ten times. The chain has TRBV5-1 and TRBJ2-5; 7 bases are shared with TRBD1. The germline CDR1 and CDR2 sequences are SGHRS and YFSETQ. The CDR3 has 15 amino acids. Unmatched junction bases numbered 9, after V lost 6 bases and J lost 1 base. This CDR3 reads CASKGDRAVQETQYF. The DNA of the CDR3 is TGCGCCAGCAAAGGAGACAGGGCCGTCCAAGAGACCCAGTACTTC.

This clonotype was seen at least ten times. Relative to the germline gene, one junction end is altered; a read error may explain this. The chain joins TRBV13 to TRBJ2-7; D might be TRBD2 (5 bases). The CDR3 contains 14 residues. Per the germline V gene, CDR1 is PRHDT and CDR2 is FYEKMQ (reference sequence). CDR3 region: CASSLGLDTYEQYF. CDR3 in DNA: TGTGCCAGCAGTTTAGGACTGGATACCTACGAGCAGTACTTC. The complete variable domain, with remaining parts taken from reference TRBV13 and TRBJ2-7, reads AAGVIQSPRHLIKEKRETATLKCYPIPRHDTVYWYQQGPGQDPQFLISFYEKMQSDKGSIPDRFSAQQFSDYHSELNMSSLELGDSALYFCASSLGLDTYEQYFGPGTRLTVT.

This clonotype was picked up many times. The chain has TRBV5-5 and TRBJ1-2; D is undetermined. The germline V gene encodes CDR1 SGHKS and CDR2 YYEKEE (reference sequence). This CDR3 region has 14 residues. The V gene lost 4 bases and the J gene lost 6 bases, with 16 bases spanning the gap. The CDR3 region is CASSPVPGWNGYTF. In DNA form, the CDR3 reads TGTGCCAGCAGCCCCGTACCGGGGTGGAATGGCTACACCTTC.

With regard to this clonotype: With a much larger clone just one base away, this may be a read error. V is TRBV6-2 or TRBV6-3 and J is TRBJ2-7; 11 bases line up with TRBD1. V gave up 5 bases and J gave up 5 bases; unmatched junction bases: 8. The CDR3 sequence is 15 residues long. Germline CDR1 MNHEY, CDR2 SVGEGT. The CDR3 DNA sequence: TGTGCCAGCAGTCACCAGGACAGGGGGCGGGACGAGCAGTACTTC. Residues: CASSHQDRGRDEQYF.

This chain links TRBV4-1 with TRBJ2-5, with D unclear. V lost 1 base, J lost 5 bases, and 14 bases lay in between. CDR3 size: 15 residues. The germline V gene encodes CDR1 MGHRA and CDR2 YSYEKL. The CDR3 coding sequence is TGCGCCAGCAGCCAAGTACTAACGACACGGGAGACCCAGTACTTC. It encodes CASSQVLTTRETQYF.